A single sample gave rise to the 3 T cell receptor beta chains below, sequenced in a study of CD8+ T cells in alopecia areata. Following extraction, RNA underwent reverse transcription to cDNA, which served as the sequencing template. Data came from immunoSEQ multiplex PCR; TCRdb stores just in-frame clones and leaves some out. This sample has about 120,000 clones; 55% to 65% occur once, and the top ten carry around 2.8%. What was sequenced was CD4+ T cells sorted from blood. The receptors come from a human donor in good health.

The chain couples TRBV25-1 to TRBJ1-2; D not certain. Trimming stripped 4 bases from V and 0 bases from J, with 15 bases between. CDR3 length: 16 residues. In germline, CDR1 is MGHDK, CDR2 SYGVNS. The CDR3 bases are TGTGCCAGCAGTGGGAGCGGGAGGGAAGCTAACTATGGCTACACCTTC. Translating gives CASSGSGREANYGYTF.

The genes are TRBV6-5 and TRBJ2-7; 7 nucleotides line up with TRBD2. Germline V gene data show CDR1 as MNHEY and CDR2 as SVGAGI. Unmatched junction bases numbered 8, after V lost 6 bases and J lost 0 bases. This CDR3 spans 15 amino acids. CDR3 in amino acids: CASRRTSWDSYEQYF. The DNA for the CDR3 is TGTGCCAGCAGGCGGACTAGTTGGGACTCCTACGAGCAGTACTTC.

Only one count was recorded for this clone. V gene TRBV4-1 combines with J gene TRBJ2-2, with a tentative D call TRBD2 (6 bases). The germline V gene encodes CDR1 MGHRA and CDR2 YSYEKL. The CDR3 extends over 14 amino acids. Deletions cut 4 bases from V and 6 bases from J, with 12 bases between. CDR3 bases: TGCGCCAGCAGCCCCACAGGAGGGTCCGGGGAGCTGTTTTTT. Translating gives CASSPTGGSGELFF.